This TCR beta chain was found in a study of blood T cell repertoires in COVID-19. Overall study context: The samples span acute and convalescent COVID-19 from the United States, Italy and Spain. From T cells, B-cell-depleted T cells, or PBMCs came the material, which was cDNA or gDNA.

The authors' processing: Reference gene primer amplification gave nucleated cell count estimates. The data were produced by immunoSEQ multiplex PCR, yet TCRdb's version contains in-frame clones alone and is incomplete. Clonal size and the V and J genes are those of that table, whereas D and trimming came from the DNA. The repertoire holds 140,000 or so clones, with roughly 87% as singletons. Trimming stripped 2 bases from V and 1 base from J, with 5 bases between. This CDR3 spans 13 amino acids. Germline CDR1 reads MNHEY; CDR2 reads SVGAGI. Specimen: peripheral blood. The chain carries TRBV6-5 and TRBJ1-1, with D unclear. The TCR comes from a woman aged 50 to 65 with acute or convalescent COVID-19. This CDR3 is CASSYRRNTEAFF. CDR3 DNA: TGTGCCAGCAGTTACAGGAGGAACACTGAAGCTTTCTTT.